A single sample gave rise to the 2 T cell receptor beta chains below, sequenced in a study of T-cell reconstitution after alpha-beta-depleted transplantation in children. Preparation of the TCRbeta library involved a method that used unique molecular identifiers. A single record per CDR3 protein comes from TCRdb applying MiXCR to the PCR reads. This table has fewer than 35,000 distinct CDR3 sequences, 5% to 7.5% appearing once. These receptors lack a known antigen. Study-level points and caveats: Several hundred graft clones that had expanded were reportedly the source of alpha-beta T cells about two months after transplant.

The material was peripheral blood, obtained 60 days after TCRalphabeta/CD19-depleted stem cell transplant. The receptors were sampled from a child under two years old who had a stem cell transplant for acute myeloid leukemia, so the T cells may come from the graft donor.

This chain uses TRBV7-6 with TRBJ2-7; D might be TRBD1 (5 bases). V lost 2 bases and J lost 6, with 11 bases in between. The CDR3 loop spans 13 amino acids. Looked up from germline, CDR1 is SGHVS and CDR2 is FNYEAQ. The CDR3 nucleotides are TGTGCCAGCAGCTTACAGGGTTTTATCGAGCAGTACTTC. It translates to CASSLQGFIEQYF.

The chain employs TRBV29-1 and TRBJ2-3, with 7 positions matching TRBD2. CDR3 length: 15 residues. V lost 4 bases, J lost 2 bases, and 9 bases stayed unmatched. Germline values: CDR1 SQVTM, CDR2 ANQGSEA. The CDR3 region has the DNA TGCAGCGTTGTGTGGGAGGGACCGCCCACAGATACGCAGTATTTT. Translation: CSVVWEGPPTDTQYF.